The rows below give T cell receptor beta chains drawn from one sample of a study of cytomegalovirus exposure and HLA in healthy donors. Sequenced by immunoSEQ multiplex PCR; TCRdb stores in-frame clones only, minus some. The data hold around 130,000 clones, with around three quarters observed a single time. The sample was PBMCs. These receptors originate from a man between 18 and 29 years old in good health and CMV-seropositive. CDR3s include the opening cysteine and the closing phenylalanine or tryptophan. The D gene is left open where the match is weak. For some rows the clone size is stated as once, few or many, or as a class when expanded; others skip it.

j_gene | abundance | v_gene | d_gene | CDR3nt | CDR3aa
TRBJ2-7 | NA | TRBV27 | TRBD2 | TGTGCCAGCAGTCCCCGGGGACTAGCGGGAGTCTACGAGCAGTACTTC | CASSPRGLAGVYEQYF
TRBJ1-2 | NA | TRBV7-8 | TRBD1 | TGTGCCAGCAGCTTAAACAGGGGTGGCTACACCTTC | CASSLNRGGYTF
TRBJ1-1 | NA | TRBV7-8 | NA | TGTGCCAGCAGCTTCTGGGGGCAGAACACTGAAGCTTTCTTT | CASSFWGQNTEAFF
TRBJ2-7 | NA | TRBV30 | TRBD1 | TGTGCCTGGAGAGGGACAGGGGGCTACGAGCAGTACTTC | CAWRGTGGYEQYF
TRBJ1-4 | NA | TRBV10-3 | TRBD1 | TGTGCCATCAGTGAGAGACCCCGGGACAGGGGACGAAAGGAAAAACTGTTTTTT | CAISERPRDRGRKEKLFF
TRBJ2-3 | NA | TRBV5-8 | TRBD2 | TGTGCCAGCAGCAAGGGACTACCTACATCTAGCACAGATACGCAGTATTTT | CASSKGLPTSSTDTQYF
TRBJ2-7 | NA | TRBV19 | TRBD2 | TGTGCCAGTAGTATACAGCGGGGCTCCTACGAGCAGTACTTC | CASSIQRGSYEQYF
TRBJ1-1 | NA | TRBV5-1 | NA | TGCGCCAGCAGCTTGGCGTCAAGGACAGATAACACTGAAGCTTTCTTT | CASSLASRTDNTEAFF
TRBJ2-4 | NA | TRBV25-1 | TRBD2 | TGTGCCAGCAGGGCTACTAGCGAAGGCAGTCAGTACTTC | CASRATSEGSQYF
TRBJ2-3 | NA | TRBV27 | NA | TGTGCCAGCAGTTTAGAGGGATTTAGGACAGATACGCAGTATTTT | CASSLEGFRTDTQYF
TRBJ2-2 | NA | TRBV30 | NA | TGTGCCTGGACAGGGGTCGATTTGAAACCCGGGGAGCTGTTTTTT | CAWTGVDLKPGELFF
TRBJ1-6 | NA | TRBV14 | NA | TGTGCCAGCAGCCAAGATAGGAGGAGGGCCCATAATTCACCCCTCCACTTT | CASSQDRRRAHNSPLHF
TRBJ1-5 | few | TRBV7-8 | NA | TGTGCCAGCAGCTTAAGCGGAGGGTTAGATCAGCCCCAGCATTTT | CASSLSGGLDQPQHF
TRBJ1-1 | NA | TRBV19 | NA | TGTGCCAGTAGTATAGTCGACAGGCTCACTGAAGCTTTCTTT | CASSIVDRLTEAFF
TRBJ1-2 | NA | TRBV30 | NA | TGTGCCTGGACATGGCGGAACAACTATGGCTACACCTTC | CAWTWRNNYGYTF
TRBJ1-3 | NA | TRBV7-9 | TRBD1 | TGTGCCAGCAGGGGAATTGGACAGGCCTCTGGAAACACCATATATTTT | CASRGIGQASGNTIYF
TRBJ1-1 | NA | TRBV6-6 | TRBD1 | TGTGCCAGCAGTTACCGACAGGGGAAGACTGAAGCTTTCTTT | CASSYRQGKTEAFF
TRBJ2-1 | NA | TRBV7-3 | TRBD2 | TGTGCCAGCAGCTTATTAGCGGGTTATGGCAATGAGCAGTTCTTC | CASSLLAGYGNEQFF
TRBJ1-1 | NA | TRBV10-3 | NA | TGTGCCATCAGTGGGGGGGGGAACACTGAAGCTTTCTTT | CAISGGGNTEAFF
TRBJ2-1 | NA | TRBV11-2 | NA | TGTGCCAGCGGACCCCGTTGGGGCTTTGAGCAGTTCTTC | CASGPRWGFEQFF
TRBJ2-7 | NA | TRBV14 | TRBD2 | TGTGCCAGCAGCCTAGCGGGAGGCTCCTACGAGCAGTACTTC | CASSLAGGSYEQYF
TRBJ1-5 | few | TRBV27 | NA | TGTGCCAGCAGTGTCACAGGCCCCAGGGCGCCCCAGCATTTT | CASSVTGPRAPQHF
TRBJ2-1 | NA | TRBV7-3 | TRBD2 | TGTGCCAGCAGCTTATTTCTGGGGATAGCGGGAGAAGTCGGTGAGCAGTTCTTC | CASSLFLGIAGEVGEQFF
TRBJ2-7 | NA | TRBV5-6 | NA | TGTGCCAGCAGCTTGATCTTATCCTACGAGCAGTACTTC | CASSLILSYEQYF
TRBJ1-2 | NA | TRBV30 | NA | TGTGCCTGGAGAATGGAGGGATACTATGGCTACACCTTC | CAWRMEGYYGYTF
TRBJ1-2 | NA | TRBV28 | NA | TGTGCCAGCAGCCCGGGGGGCCGAGACAACTATGGCTACACCTTC | CASSPGGRDNYGYTF
TRBJ2-1 | NA | TRBV11-2 | TRBD1 | TGTGCCAGCAGCCTTCGGACAGGCAATGAGCAGTTCTTC | CASSLRTGNEQFF
TRBJ1-2 | NA | TRBV7-2 | TRBD1 | TGTGCCAGCAGCCCTGACAGGGGGCTTGGCTACACCTTC | CASSPDRGLGYTF
TRBJ1-1 | NA | TRBV18 | TRBD1 | TGTGCCAGCTCACCACCTGGAGGACAGGGCTGGGCTGAAGCTTTCTTT | CASSPPGGQGWAEAFF
TRBJ2-5 | NA | TRBV5-1 | TRBD2 | TGCGCCAGCAGCTTCCTAGCGGGGGGGCTGGAGACCCAGTACTTC | CASSFLAGGLETQYF
TRBJ1-4 | once | TRBV5-1 | NA | TGCGCCAGCAGCTTGGGGACTGCCGCTGGACCGGGAGGCGAAAAACTGTTTTTT | CASSLGTAAGPGGEKLFF
TRBJ2-7 | NA | TRBV13 | TRBD1 | TGTGCCAGCAGCTCAGGGGACAGGGCCTACGAGCAGTACTTC | CASSSGDRAYEQYF
TRBJ2-7 | NA | TRBV2 | NA | TGTGCCAGCAGTGAATTAACTCCCCCCTACGAGCAGTACTTC | CASSELTPPYEQYF
TRBJ1-2 | few | TRBV6-5 | NA | TGTGCCAGCAGTGAAACAGGGCAGGGCTACACCTTC | CASSETGQGYTF
TRBJ1-6 | NA | TRBV11-2 | NA | TGTGCCAGCAGCTTAGGGACAAATTATAATTCACCCCTCCACTTT | CASSLGTNYNSPLHF
TRBJ2-7 | NA | TRBV19 | NA | TGTGCCAGTAGTCGACCGGGCGAGCAGTACTTC | CASSRPGEQYF
TRBJ1-1 | NA | TRBV20-1 | NA | TGCAGTGGAACAGCGGGGTTTGAAGCTTTCTTT | CSGTAGFEAFF
TRBJ2-1 | NA | TRBV27 | NA | TGTGCCAGCAGTTTGGAGGGCCTGATTAATGAGCAGTTCTTC | CASSLEGLINEQFF
TRBJ2-1 | NA | TRBV7-6 | TRBD1 | TGTGCCAGCAGCCCGGGACAGGTCAATGAGCAGTTCTTC | CASSPGQVNEQFF
TRBJ1-4 | NA | TRBV2 | TRBD1 | TGTGCCAGCAGGGCGACAGGGCCGGCTAATGAAAAACTGTTTTTT | CASRATGPANEKLFF
TRBJ1-2 | NA | TRBV5-4 | NA | TGTGCCAGCAGCTTGGAGTTGGACAGAACTAACTATGGCTACACCTTC | CASSLELDRTNYGYTF
TRBJ2-5 | NA | TRBV5-1 | NA | TGCGCCAGCAGGACCTCAGGGATCCTCCAAGAGACCCAGTACTTC | CASRTSGILQETQYF
TRBJ1-6 | NA | TRBV19 | NA | TGTGCCAGTAGTATCCGGGGGGCCCTAGAGCTTAGCTCCTATAATTCACCCCTCCACTTT | CASSIRGALELSSYNSPLHF
TRBJ1-2 | many | TRBV6-6 | NA | TGTGCCAGCCGGGCGGGGGATGGCTACACCTTC | CASRAGDGYTF
TRBJ1-1 | NA | TRBV19 | TRBD1 | TGTGCCAGTAGTCCACGGACAGGGTTTGTCGCTGAAGCTTTCTTT | CASSPRTGFVAEAFF
TRBJ2-1 | NA | TRBV21-1 | NA | TGTGCCAGCAGCCACAGATTTAGCGGGAGGGCCATATACAATGAGCAGTTCTTC | CASSHRFSGRAIYNEQFF
TRBJ1-2 | NA | TRBV6-5 | NA | TGTGCCAGCAGTTACTCGGGCCGGACAAAGAGCTATGGCTACACCTTC | CASSYSGRTKSYGYTF
TRBJ2-6 | NA | TRBV11-2 | TRBD1 | TGTGCCAGCAGCTCCAAACAGGGGTCTGGGGCCAACGGCCTGACTTTC | CASSSKQGSGANGLTF
TRBJ2-5 | few | TRBV19 | NA | TGTGCCGCGGAGGGTAGCACAGCCCCAGAGACCCAGTACTTC | CAAEGSTAPETQYF
TRBJ2-3 | NA | TRBV13 | TRBD1 | TGTGCCAGCAGCTTTCGACAGGGGGCCACAGATACGCAGTATTTT | CASSFRQGATDTQYF
TRBJ2-7 | NA | TRBV5-1 | TRBD2 | TGCGCCAGCAGCCGACTAGCGGGAGTAGCCTACGAGCAGTACTTC | CASSRLAGVAYEQYF
TRBJ2-4 | NA | TRBV30 | TRBD1 | TGTGCCTGGAGTGTAACAACAGGGGCTACCCTAGCCAAAAACATTCAGTACTTC | CAWSVTTGATLAKNIQYF
TRBJ2-7 | NA | TRBV7-9 | NA | TGTGCCAGCAGTCCCCTTCGGCCTAGCTCCTACGAGCAGTACTTC | CASSPLRPSSYEQYF
TRBJ2-7 | NA | TRBV28 | TRBD1 | TGTGCCAGCAGAAAGGACAGGGTTGGGTACGAGCAGTACTTC | CASRKDRVGYEQYF
TRBJ2-4 | NA | TRBV30 | NA | TGTGCCTGGAATCTGGCCGTTGAAAACATTCAGTACTTC | CAWNLAVENIQYF
TRBJ2-5 | NA | TRBV7-3 | NA | TGTGCCAGCAGCTTATCAGGGGAAGAGACCCAGTACTTC | CASSLSGEETQYF
TRBJ1-6 | NA | TRBV5-8 | NA | TGTGCCAGCAGCCCGAGGGACATGCTGTTGGATTCACCCCTCCACTTT | CASSPRDMLLDSPLHF
TRBJ2-1 | few | TRBV6-6 | NA | TGTGCCAGCAGTTACTCGAATGTAGACAATGAGCAGTTCTTC | CASSYSNVDNEQFF
TRBJ2-2 | NA | TRBV4-1 | TRBD1 | TGCGCCAGCAGCCACGACAGGGGCGGCACCGGGGAGCTGTTTTTT | CASSHDRGGTGELFF
TRBJ1-1 | NA | TRBV7-9 | NA | TGTGCCAGCAGCATAACAGGAGGCGCAGGGGACACTGAAGCTTTCTTT | CASSITGGAGDTEAFF